The source of this TCR beta chain is a study of T cells in localized non-small cell lung cancer. The data were produced by immunoSEQ multiplex PCR, yet TCRdb's version contains in-frame clones alone and is incomplete. Among 30,000 to 45,000 clones listed, approximately 88% were seen once. V was cut by 7 bases and J by 5 bases, with 14 bases left in between. The CDR3 length is 13 residues. Germline loops: CDR1 MNHNS, CDR2 SASEGT. The chain combines TRBV6-1 with TRBJ2-5, with D maybe TRBD2 (5 bases). The sequenced sample was peripheral blood, obtained before any cancer treatment. The TCR comes from a woman aged 40-75 years with stage I lung adenocarcinoma. Here the CDR3 reads CASTIARRETQYF. The CDR3 nucleotides read TGTGCCAGCACCATAGCGAGAAGGGAGACCCAGTACTTC.